A single sample gave rise to the 22 T cell receptor beta chains below, sequenced in a study of HIV-infected patients and healthy controls. In TCRdb, the 5' RACE reads were re-called with MiXCR into one record per CDR3 protein. The sample consists of more than 60,000 distinct CDR3 sequences, over 15% of them appearing once. The sequenced sample consisted of CD4+ T cells from blood. The source is a human donor in good health.

This clonotype was observed a few times. The chain links TRBV7-9 to TRBJ1-1, with D unresolved. The length of the CDR3 is 18 residues. From germline, CDR1 is SEHNR and CDR2 FQNEAQ (reference sequence). Between the trimmed V and J ends, which lost 3 bases and 0 bases, there was a span of 20 bases. The CDR3 sequence: CASSFSDGISLMNTEAFF. DNA for the CDR3: TGTGCCAGCAGCTTTTCCGACGGAATAAGCCTTATGAACACTGAAGCTTTCTTT.

This chain links TRBV6-5 with TRBJ2-5; D is undetermined. Trimming cost V 0 bases and J 1 base, with 9 bases left between them. CDR1 is MNHEY and CDR2 is SVGAGI in the germline V gene. There are 15 residues in the CDR3. DNA for the CDR3: TGTGCCAGCAGTTACTCGATCCGCAGCCAAGAGACCCAGTACTTC. As protein: CASSYSIRSQETQYF.

This clonotype was counted only a few times. The gene calls are TRBV12-3 or TRBV12-4 and TRBJ1-2; 7 bases match TRBD1. CDR3 length: 13 amino acids. The junction had 5 bases not matched to a gene; V was cut back by 5 bases and J by 5 bases. The CDR3 is CASSLQTGYGYTF. CDR3 in DNA: TGTGCCAGCAGTCTCCAGACAGGGTATGGCTACACCTTC.

The V gene is TRBV7-9, the J gene TRBJ2-3; the D gene is possibly TRBD2 (6 bases). V gave up 1 base and J gave up 1 base, with 12 bases separating them. The length of the CDR3 is 16 residues. CDR1 is SEHNR and CDR2 is FQNEAQ in the germline V gene (reference sequence). CDR3 residues: CASSLEIGGGTDTQYF. In DNA, the CDR3 is TGTGCCAGCAGCTTAGAGATCGGCGGGGGCACAGATACGCAGTATTTT.

This clonotype was recorded many times. V gene TRBV4-2 combines with J gene TRBJ1-1; D perhaps matches TRBD1 (5 bases). V was trimmed by 3 bases and J by 1 base, leaving 9 bases between them. Per germline, CDR1 LGHNA and CDR2 YNFKEQ. The length of the CDR3 is 14 residues. The CDR3 protein is CASSHLDRNTEAFF. The CDR3, as DNA: TGTGCCAGCAGCCACCTCGACAGGAACACTGAAGCTTTCTTT.

This clonotype was seen at least ten times. V gene TRBV7-6 combines with J gene TRBJ1-1; unclear D gene. The CDR3 runs to 13 residues. V dropped 2 bases and J dropped 2 bases, with 6 bases sitting between them. The V gene's germline CDR1 is SGHVS and CDR2 FNYEAQ. The CDR3 DNA follows: TGTGCCAGCAGCTTACAATACAACACTGAAGCTTTCTTT. The encoded protein is CASSLQYNTEAFF.

The V gene is TRBV27, the J gene TRBJ1-1; D is undetermined. Germline assignment: CDR1 MNHEY and CDR2 SMNVEV (reference sequence). Trimming pared 3 bases from V and 4 bases from J, leaving 12 bases between. The CDR3 sequence is 14 residues long. This CDR3 is CASSLSALLTEAFF. The CDR3, as DNA: TGTGCCAGCAGTTTGTCGGCTTTGCTCACTGAAGCTTTCTTT.

Turning to this clonotype: One junction end does not reproduce the germline sequence, and a read error may be involved. The J gene is TRBJ2-4, the V gene TRBV10-3; D is perhaps TRBD2 (6 bases). The length of the CDR3 is 13 residues. Germline V gene lookup returns CDR1 ENHRY and CDR2 SYGVKD. CDR3: CAISAGAQNIQYF. The CDR3 nucleotides are TGTGCCATCAGTGCGGGAGCCCAAAACATTCAGTACTTC.

This clonotype was counted only a few times. The rearrangement links TRBV3-1 to TRBJ1-3; no firm D call. V lost 0 bases and J lost 5, with 14 bases in between. The CDR3 covers 16 residues. Germline V gives CDR1 LGHDT, CDR2 YNNKEL (reference sequence). CDR3 DNA sequence: TGTGCCAGCAGCCAAGATAAATTACCCTTGAGAAACACCATATATTTT. Translated: CASSQDKLPLRNTIYF.

V is TRBV12-3 or TRBV12-4 and J is TRBJ1-6; the D gene is possibly TRBD1 (5 bases). This CDR3 is built from 17 residues. The V gene lost 6 bases and the J gene lost 10 bases, with 25 bases spanning the gap. The CDR3 is CASSRDGIMSGQSPLHF. For the CDR3, the DNA is TGTGCCAGCAGCCGGGACGGGATAATGTCGGGGCAATCACCCCTCCACTTT.

A remark on this clonotype: Sequence at one end of the junction differs from germline and may be a read error. CDR3 bases: TGTGCCAGCGCGGAAGGTTACGCCAAAAACATTCGGTACTTC. Amino acid sequence: CASAEGYAKNIRYF. J is TRBJ2-4 and V is TRBV7-9; unclear D gene. Per the germline V gene, CDR1 is SEHNR and CDR2 is FQNEAQ (reference sequence). The CDR3 loop spans 14 amino acids.

V is TRBV3-1 and J is TRBJ2-6; D may be TRBD1 (5 bases). V gave up 4 bases and J gave up 2 bases, with 15 bases separating them. The germline CDR1 and CDR2 sequences are LGHDT and YNNKEL (reference sequence). The CDR3 runs 17 residues. CDR3 DNA: TGTGCCAGCAGCCTTAGGGGCCCCTCCACTGGGGCCAACGTCCTGACTTTC. Translation: CASSLRGPSTGANVLTF.

V is TRBV6-5 and J is TRBJ1-2; D is possibly TRBD1 (5 bases). V dropped 6 bases and J dropped 4 bases, with 12 bases sitting between them. CDR1 MNHEY and CDR2 SVGAGI come from the germline V gene. This CDR3 region has 13 residues. CDR3 protein: CASRPDSTYGYTF. In DNA, the CDR3 is TGTGCCAGCAGACCCGACAGCACCTATGGCTACACCTTC.

Only a few counts were recorded for this clonotype. V and J are TRBV15 and TRBJ1-5; D unclear. Trimming took off 2 bases at V and 5 bases at J, with 19 bases between the two ends. In germline, CDR1 is LNHNV, CDR2 YYDKDF (reference sequence). CDR3 size: 17 residues. CDR3 region: CATSRQTSRDIYQPQHF. The CDR3 bases are TGTGCCACCAGCAGACAGACGAGCCGCGACATCTATCAGCCCCAGCATTTT.

This clonotype has a handful of counts. The rearrangement uses TRBV19 and TRBJ1-1; D is unclear. Trimming left V 5 bases short and J 0 bases short, with 7 bases between. Germline CDR1 is LNHDA and CDR2 is SQIVND (reference sequence). The CDR3 extends over 13 amino acids. CDR3 in amino acids: CASSVTVNTEAFF. CDR3 DNA sequence: TGTGCCAGTAGTGTAACAGTGAACACTGAAGCTTTCTTT. The full variable domain, its missing parts supplied by reference TRBV19 and TRBJ1-1, is DGGITQSPKYLFRKEGQNVTLSCEQNLNHDAMYWYRQDPGQGLRLIYYSQIVNDFQKGDIAEGYSVSREKKESFPLTVTSAQKNPTAFYLCASSVTVNTEAFFGQGTRLTVV.

The chain has TRBV10-3 and TRBJ2-1, with D possibly TRBD2 on 5 matching bases. With 4 bases removed from V and 9 bases from J, the gap between germline ends came to 7 bases. The CDR3 covers 11 residues. Germline lookup yields CDR1 ENHRY and CDR2 SYGVKD. The CDR3 region has the DNA TGTGCCATCAGTGGGGGAGCTGAGCAGTTCTTC. Amino acid sequence: CAISGGAEQFF.

The chain combines TRBV7-2 with TRBJ2-3, with 12 positions matching TRBD2. Losses at the gene ends were 5 bases for V and 2 bases for J; bases not matched to a gene: 5. The CDR3 is made up of 16 amino acids. The germline CDR1 and CDR2 sequences are SGHTA and FQGNSA. CDR3 in DNA: TGTGCCAGCAGCACAGGACTAGCGGGGTCCACAGATACGCAGTATTTT. It yields the protein CASSTGLAGSTDTQYF.

This clonotype was seen repeatedly, ten times or more. The CDR3 bases are TGTGCCAGCAGTTCCATCCACCCGGGGAACACCATATATTTT. This gives the protein CASSSIHPGNTIYF. V and J are TRBV12-3 or TRBV12-4 and TRBJ1-3, with D uncertain. CDR3 length: 14 residues. Trimming left V 4 bases short and J 7 bases short, with 14 bases between.

This clonotype was detected only a few times. The chain combines TRBV5-1 with TRBJ2-7, with TRBD1 matching over 9 bases. J was trimmed by 3 bases and V by 0 bases; bases with no gene match: 4. CDR1 and CDR2 (germline): SGHRS, YFSETQ. The CDR3 covers 15 residues. The CDR3: CASSLVTGQGYEQYF. CDR3 nucleotides: TGCGCCAGCAGCTTGGTCACGGGACAGGGCTACGAGCAGTACTTC.

This clonotype showed up many times. The chain links TRBV13 to TRBJ2-3; 8 bases fit TRBD1. The CDR3 consists of 15 residues. In germline, CDR1 is PRHDT, CDR2 FYEKMQ (reference sequence). The V segment lost 1 base and the J segment 4 bases; nucleotides outside the gene matches: 4. DNA of the CDR3: TGTGCCAGCAGCTTAGCCTGGACAGGGCCAGATACGCAGTATTTT. Residues: CASSLAWTGPDTQYF.

This rearrangement joins TRBV5-1 to TRBJ2-3; D gene ambiguous. The CDR3 length is 15 residues. The V gene's germline CDR1 is SGHRS and CDR2 YFSETQ. V was pared by 0 bases and J by 0 bases, with 8 bases between. The CDR3 DNA sequence: TGCGCCAGCAGCTTGGGACAAACTAGCACAGATACGCAGTATTTT. Translating gives CASSLGQTSTDTQYF. Together with reference TRBV5-1 and TRBJ2-3, the CDR3 gives the full variable domain: KAGVTQTPRYLIKTRGQQVTLSCSPISGHRSVSWYQQTPGQGLQFLFEYFSETQRNKGNFPGRFSGRQFSNSRSEMNVSTLELGDSALYLCASSLGQTSTDTQYFGPGTRLTVL.

This clonotype has more than one count but fewer than ten. The rearrangement links TRBV7-2 to TRBJ1-2; D gene ambiguous. The germline gives CDR1 SGHTA, CDR2 FQGNSA. CDR3 length: 14 residues. Trimming took 2 bases from V and 2 from J, leaving 9 bases between them. The CDR3 protein is CASSLWSFNYGYTF. The CDR3 DNA reads TGTGCCAGCAGCTTATGGTCTTTCAACTATGGCTACACCTTC.